The clone carrying this T cell receptor (beta chain) turned up a few times. Its antigen is not identified. CDR1 is SGHTA, CDR2 FQGNSA, per germline. This CDR3 has 14 amino acids. Trimming took off 3 bases at V and 7 bases at J, with 13 bases between the two ends. This sample stems from a study of CD8 T cells in ankylosing spondylitis. Study outcomes and limitations: Ankylosing spondylitis blood appeared to carry a characteristic TCR beta motif of roughly eight highly homologous variants. A number of the motif variants had already been described in reactive arthritis synovial fluid and blood.

Using quantitative 5'-RACE with molecular barcodes, the authors made TCR beta libraries. TCRdb called the 5' RACE reads again in MiXCR, with one record for every CDR3 protein. The table records 350,000 or so distinct CDR3 sequences, roughly 14% of them present only once. The sequence was obtained from a male donor with ankylosing spondylitis or in good health (not recorded which). The chain joins TRBV7-2 to TRBJ2-1; no clear D. The sequenced sample consisted of blood, either unsorted or a sorted T cell fraction (not recorded which). The CDR3 DNA follows: TGTGCCAGCAGCTTGTCCCGCGACATGAATGAGCAGTTCTTC. Its protein is CASSLSRDMNEQFF. Drawing the rest from reference TRBV7-2 and TRBJ2-1, the complete variable domain is GAGVSQSPSNKVTEKGKDVELRCDPISGHTALYWYRQSLGQGLEFLIYFQGNSAPDKSGLPSDRFSAERTGGSVSTLTIQRTQQEDSAVYLCASSLSRDMNEQFFGPGTRLTVL.